This T cell receptor beta chain comes out of a study of cytomegalovirus exposure and HLA in healthy donors. Study results and limitations: Researchers reportedly found TCR beta sequences accurately predicted most subjects' HLA-A and HLA-B alleles.

Each donor was healthy, and each was a bone marrow donor. V was clipped by 6 bases and J by 10 bases; unmatched bases: 12. This CDR3 has 13 residues. CDR1 and CDR2 (germline): MNHEY, SMNVEV (reference sequence). Vbeta (60) and Jbeta (13) primers were used in the PCR. The repertoire was sequenced with immunoSEQ multiplex PCR; TCRdb's copy has only in-frame clones and lacks some. The sample table includes 90,000 to 150,000 clones. Remarks on this clone: What it binds is not known.

The sequencing input was PBMCs. This receptor was obtained from a man aged 18 to 30 in good health and CMV-seronegative. V usage is TRBV27 and J usage is TRBJ2-7; TRBD1 matches 7 bases. CDR3 amino acids: CASSPGTVTAQYF. The CDR3 coding sequence is TGTGCCAGCAGCCCCGGGACAGTGACGGCCCAGTACTTC.